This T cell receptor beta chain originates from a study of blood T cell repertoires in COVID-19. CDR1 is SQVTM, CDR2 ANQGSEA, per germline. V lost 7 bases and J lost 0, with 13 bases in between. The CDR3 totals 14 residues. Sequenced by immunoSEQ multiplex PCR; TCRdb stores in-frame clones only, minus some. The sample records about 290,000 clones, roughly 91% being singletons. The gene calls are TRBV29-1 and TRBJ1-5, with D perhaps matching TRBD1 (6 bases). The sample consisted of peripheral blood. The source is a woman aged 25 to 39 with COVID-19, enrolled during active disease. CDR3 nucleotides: TGCAGCGCCCTGGACAGCCATAGCAATCAGCCCCAGCATTTT. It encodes CSALDSHSNQPQHF.